This T cell receptor beta chain was identified during a study of blood T cell repertoires in COVID-19. Measured with immunoSEQ multiplex PCR; TCRdb has only the in-frame clones, and not every one. The sample includes approximately 410,000 clones, roughly 89% of them seen just once. Per germline, CDR1 MNHEY and CDR2 SVGAGI. CDR3 length: 13 amino acids. With regard to this clone: A junction boundary mismatches the germline segment, possibly from a read error.

V gene TRBV6-5 combines with J gene TRBJ2-1, with a possible D match to TRBD2 (6 bases). This clonotype originated in a woman aged 25 to 39 with active or convalescent COVID-19. Material for sequencing was peripheral blood. The CDR3 sequence: CASRRDSHNEQFF. CDR3 sequence (DNA): TGTGCCAGCAGGAGGGACTCCCACAATGAGCAGTTCTTC.